Listed below are T cell receptor beta chains from one sample, sequenced in a study of blood T cells in healthy people across ages. TCRdb independently ran MiXCR on the 5' RACE reads; one entry per CDR3 protein. The sample shows just under 750,000 distinct CDR3 sequences, approximately 22% of them seen only once. Input material: blood. Source of these receptors: a man between 65 and 85 years old in good health. Each CDR3 is given with its conserved first and last residue. A D gene is named only where the DNA matches it firmly. Clone size appears in some rows only: once, few, many, or a class for an expanded clone.

clone_size	d_call	j_call	v_call	cdr3_nt	cdr3_aa
-	-	TRBJ2-7	TRBV15	TGTGCCGCCAGCAGAGATCCAGAGGTTGGTTACGAGCAGTACTTC	CAASRDPEVGYEQYF
-	TRBD1	TRBJ2-2	TRBV24-1	TGTGCCACCAGTGCCGGGACAGACACCGGGGAGCTGTTTTTT	CATSAGTDTGELFF
-	TRBD2	TRBJ2-1	TRBV27	TGTGCCAGCAGCATAACTAGCGTTGGTGAGCAGTTCTTC	CASSITSVGEQFF
many	-	TRBJ2-2	TRBV7-7	TGTGCCAGCAGCTTCGGGACCGCGAACACCGGGGAGCTGTTTTTT	CASSFGTANTGELFF
-	-	TRBJ1-1	TRBV21-1	TGTGCCAGCGGGGACAGGACTTGTGAAGCTTTCTTT	CASGDRTCEAFF
-	-	TRBJ1-2	TRBV20-1	TGCAGTGCCAAGACGGAAAACTATGGCTACACCTTC	CSAKTENYGYTF
few	-	TRBJ2-4	TRBV7-2	TGTGCCAGCAGCTTAGTCCTTAGCCAAAACATTCAGTACTTC	CASSLVLSQNIQYF
few	-	TRBJ2-7	TRBV10-2	TGCGCCAGCAGGGACAGCTACTACGAGCAGTACTTC	CASRDSYYEQYF
few	-	TRBJ1-2	TRBV12-3/TRBV12-4	TGTGCCAGCAGTTTCGGGGGGATAAACTATGGCTACACCTTC	CASSFGGINYGYTF
many	TRBD1	TRBJ2-3	TRBV28	TGTGCCAGCCTGGGGACAGTCCGTTTAGATACGCAGTATTTT	CASLGTVRLDTQYF
-	-	TRBJ2-5	TRBV5-1	TGCGCCAGCAGCTTTGGAGGGTACCAAGAGACCCAGTACTTC	CASSFGGYQETQYF
many	TRBD2	TRBJ2-7	TRBV28	TGTGCCAGCAGTTTCGTGACTAGCACCTACGAGCAGTACTTC	CASSFVTSTYEQYF
few	TRBD2	TRBJ2-6	TRBV19	TGTGCCAGTAGTAGGGCTAGCGGATCGTCTGGGGCCAACGTCCTGACTTTC	CASSRASGSSGANVLTF
few	TRBD2	TRBJ2-3	TRBV29-1	TGCAGCGTTTGGGGACTAGGCACAGATACGCAGTATTTT	CSVWGLGTDTQYF